The 18 T cell receptor beta chains reported below all come from one sample, sequenced in a study of blood T cell repertoires in COVID-19. The data were produced by immunoSEQ multiplex PCR, yet TCRdb's version contains in-frame clones alone and is incomplete. The top ten hold 1.9% of the sample, which has tens of thousands of clones, around 88% seen once. The specimen was peripheral blood. These receptors originate from a woman aged 80 or over with active or convalescent COVID-19.

The chain joins TRBV7-3 to TRBJ2-4; unclear D gene. The CDR3 has 13 residues. The V end lost 9 bases, the J end lost 1 base, and 10 bases lay between the germline ends. CDR1 SGHTA and CDR2 FQGTGA come from the germline V gene. Here the CDR3 DNA reads TGTGCCAGTGCCGCTACGGCCAAAAACATTCAGTACTTC. It is translated as CASAATAKNIQYF.

The V call is TRBV5-1, the J call TRBJ1-4; D is perhaps TRBD1 (6 bases). The CDR3 consists of 15 residues. Trimming cost V 0 bases and J 8 bases, with 14 bases left between them. CDR1 is SGHRS, CDR2 YFSETQ, per germline. CDR3 DNA sequence: TGCGCCAGCAGCTTGGCCGGGGGGCCCCGCGAAAAACTGTTTTTT. Its translation: CASSLAGGPREKLFF.

This clone was found a few times. This sequence joins TRBV3-1 (or the pseudogene TRBV3-2) and TRBJ2-4, with 9 bases fitting TRBD2. After removal of 3 bases from V and 4 bases from J, the junction contained 7 bases not matched to a gene. CDR3 length: 16 amino acids. Germline V gene sequence: CDR1 LGHDT, CDR2 YNNKEL (reference sequence). CDR3 in DNA: TGTGCCAGCAGCCACTTCGCGGGAGGGCGAAAAAACATTCAGTACTTC. Translated: CASSHFAGGRKNIQYF.

V usage is TRBV30 and J usage is TRBJ1-5; D may be TRBD1 (5 bases). V was clipped by 0 bases and J by 3 bases, with 15 bases between them. CDR3 length: 16 residues. CDR1 is GTSNPN and CDR2 is SVGIG in the germline V gene (reference sequence). Here the CDR3 reads CAWSVPGGWANQPQHF. Here the CDR3 DNA reads TGTGCCTGGAGTGTACCCGGGGGATGGGCCAATCAGCCCCAGCATTTT.

The V gene is TRBV12-3 or TRBV12-4, the J gene TRBJ1-4; the D is unclear. Trimming stripped 8 bases from V and 2 bases from J, with 6 bases between. This CDR3 spans 12 amino acids. The CDR3 reads CASGRTNEKLFF. Written as DNA, the CDR3 is TGTGCCAGCGGCAGGACTAATGAAAAACTGTTTTTT.

The chain recombines TRBV6-6 with TRBJ1-4, with D unclear. CDR3 length equals 14 residues. CDR1 and CDR2 from the germline V gene are MNHNY and SVGAGI (reference sequence). Trimming removed 4 bases from V and 0 bases from J, with 6 bases in between. CDR3 sequence (DNA): TGTGCCAGCAGTTCATTTTCAACTAATGAAAAACTGTTTTTT. Protein: CASSSFSTNEKLFF.

V usage is TRBV7-2 and J usage is TRBJ1-5; D unresolved. The germline CDR1 and CDR2 sequences are SGHTA and FQGNSA. This CDR3 is built from 13 residues. Trimming removed 2 bases at V and 6 bases at J, with 8 bases between. The CDR3 DNA reads as TGTGCCAGCAGCTTAATCAGTACTCAGCCCCAGCATTTT. Amino acids: CASSLISTQPQHF.

Notes on this clone: One end of the junction fails to match germline, which may point to a read error. The chain combines TRBV7-2 with TRBJ2-3; 8 positions match TRBD2. The CDR3 spans 14 residues. CDR1 is SGHTA, CDR2 FQGNSA, per germline. The CDR3 bases are TGTGCCAGCAACTTAGCGGGACTCACAGATACGCAGTATTTT. Residues: CASNLAGLTDTQYF.

The gene calls are TRBV7-8 and TRBJ2-2; D is possibly TRBD1 (5 bases). This CDR3 is 15 amino acids long. In germline, CDR1 is SGHVS, CDR2 FQNEAQ. V was pared by 1 base and J by 6 bases, with 12 bases between. The CDR3 here is CASSLVLVGAGELFF. The CDR3 bases are TGTGCCAGCAGCTTAGTGCTGGTAGGGGCCGGGGAGCTGTTTTTT. The full variable domain, rest sourced from reference TRBV7-8 and TRBJ2-2, is GAGVSQSPRYKVAKRGQDVALRCDPISGHVSLFWYQQALGQGPEFLTYFQNEAQLDKSGLPSDRFFAERPEGSVSTLKIQRTQQEDSAVYLCASSLVLVGAGELFFGEGSRLTVL.

The rearrangement uses TRBV7-9 and TRBJ1-5; D ambiguous. The V and J ends lost 3 bases and 6 bases respectively, with 6 bases between them. The germline V gene has CDR1 SEHNR and CDR2 FQNEAQ (reference sequence). CDR3 length equals 12 residues. The CDR3 spells CASSFPGQPQHF. CDR3 in DNA: TGTGCCAGCAGCTTTCCGGGTCAGCCCCAGCATTTT.

The genes are TRBV7-9 and TRBJ2-1; D is ambiguous. The germline V gene has CDR1 SEHNR and CDR2 FQNEAQ (reference sequence). The CDR3 has 15 amino acids. Trimming pared 1 base from V and 3 bases from J, leaving 10 bases between. CDR3 protein: CASSLVRRDYNEQFF. CDR3 nucleotide sequence: TGTGCCAGCAGCTTAGTTAGAAGAGACTACAATGAGCAGTTCTTC.

This clone was seen just once. J is TRBJ2-1 and V is TRBV7-3, with 7 bases that match TRBD2. Germline V gene data show CDR1 as SGHTA and CDR2 as FQGTGA. CDR3 size: 16 residues. Germline trimming cut 3 bases from V and 8 bases from J; bases unmatched to any gene: 13. CDR3 region: CASSFLGGNTPDEQFF. The CDR3 DNA is TGTGCCAGCAGCTTTCTGGGAGGGAACACTCCGGATGAGCAGTTCTTC. Based on the CDR3 plus reference TRBV7-3 and TRBJ2-1, the full variable domain is GAGVSQTPSNKVTEKGKYVELRCDPISGHTALYWYRQSLGQGPEFLIYFQGTGAADDSGLPNDRFFAVRPEGSVSTLKIQRTERGDSAVYLCASSFLGGNTPDEQFFGPGTRLTVL.

This chain links TRBV3-1 (or the pseudogene TRBV3-2) with TRBJ2-2; D perhaps matches TRBD2 (5 bases). This CDR3 spans 13 amino acids. Germline CDR1 and CDR2: LGHDT and YNNKEL (reference sequence). The ends were cut back, 3 bases at V and 7 bases at J, with 9 bases in the middle. This CDR3 is CASSHLGDGELFF. DNA for the CDR3: TGTGCCAGCAGCCATTTGGGAGACGGGGAGCTGTTTTTT.

Note on this clone: The sample has other DNA sequences that encode this CDR3 too. V is TRBV5-1 and J is TRBJ1-1; 7 bases line up with TRBD1. V was clipped by 3 bases and J by 1 base; unmatched bases: 3. The germline V gene encodes CDR1 SGHRS and CDR2 YFSETQ. This CDR3 spans 14 amino acids. In nucleotides, the CDR3 is TGCGCCAGCAGCTCCGACAGGGCGAACACTGAAGCTTTCTTT. Translating gives CASSSDRANTEAFF. Based on the CDR3 plus reference TRBV5-1 and TRBJ1-1, the full variable domain is KAGVTQTPRYLIKTRGQQVTLSCSPISGHRSVSWYQQTPGQGLQFLFEYFSETQRNKGNFPGRFSGRQFSNSRSEMNVSTLELGDSALYLCASSSDRANTEAFFGQGTRLTVV.

This chain joins TRBV14 and TRBJ2-7, with 8 bases that match TRBD2. The trim removed 2 bases at V and 3 bases at J, leaving 9 bases unmatched. CDR1 SGHDN and CDR2 FVKESK come from the germline V gene. The CDR3 extends over 16 amino acids. CDR3: CASSQLGAGALYEQYF. The DNA for the CDR3 is TGTGCCAGCAGCCAACTGGGAGCGGGGGCTCTCTACGAGCAGTACTTC.

This clone was counted once. This sequence joins TRBV5-4 and TRBJ2-7; 7 nucleotides line up with TRBD2. J lost 2 bases, V lost 5 bases, and 7 bases had no gene match. The CDR3 covers 14 residues. The V gene's germline CDR1 is SGHNT and CDR2 YYREEE (reference sequence). CDR3 sequence: CASSLGGVPYEQYF. For the CDR3, the DNA is TGTGCCAGCAGTCTGGGGGGGGTCCCCTACGAGCAGTACTTC.

V is TRBV11-3 and J is TRBJ2-1, with 11 bases identical to TRBD2. The CDR3 loop spans 15 amino acids. CDR1 is SGHNT and CDR2 is YENEEA in the germline V gene. V lost 5 bases and J lost 12; bases outside the gene matches: 12. The CDR3 protein is CASSLQTSGAQVQFF. The DNA of the CDR3 is TGTGCCAGCAGCCTCCAGACTAGCGGGGCCCAGGTGCAGTTCTTC.

This chain joins TRBV7-9 and TRBJ2-5, with TRBD2 matching 10 bases. The CDR3 covers 14 residues. V was pared by 5 bases and J by 9 bases, with 9 bases of the junction left unmatched. Germline-derived CDR1 and CDR2 are SEHNR and FQNEAQ (reference sequence). CDR3 DNA sequence: TGTGCCAGCAGCCTGACTAGCGGGTCGGGGGCCCAGTACTTC. Its protein product is CASSLTSGSGAQYF.